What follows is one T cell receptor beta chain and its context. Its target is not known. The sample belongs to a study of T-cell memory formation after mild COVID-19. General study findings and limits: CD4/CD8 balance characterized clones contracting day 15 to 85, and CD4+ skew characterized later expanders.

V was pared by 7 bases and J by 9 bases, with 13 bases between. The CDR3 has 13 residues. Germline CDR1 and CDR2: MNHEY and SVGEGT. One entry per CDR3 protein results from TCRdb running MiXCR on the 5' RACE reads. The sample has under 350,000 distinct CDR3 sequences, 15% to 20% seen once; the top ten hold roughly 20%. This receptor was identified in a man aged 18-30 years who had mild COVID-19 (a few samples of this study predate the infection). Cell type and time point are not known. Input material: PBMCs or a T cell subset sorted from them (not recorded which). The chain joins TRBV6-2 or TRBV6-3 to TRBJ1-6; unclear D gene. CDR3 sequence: CASTEAPFSPLHF. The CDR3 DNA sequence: TGTGCCAGCACCGAAGCCCCGTTTTCACCCCTCCACTTT.